One sample yielded the 8 T cell receptor beta chains listed below, sequenced in a study of CD8 T cells in ankylosing spondylitis. TCRdb re-called the 5' RACE reads with MiXCR, one entry per CDR3 protein. Of roughly 240,000 distinct CDR3 sequences detected, over 30% appear once; the ten largest clones hold roughly 4.2%. The source material was blood, either unsorted or a sorted T cell fraction (not recorded which). These receptor sequences come from a male donor with ankylosing spondylitis or in good health (not recorded which).

This clonotype has only a few counts. The gene calls are TRBV20-1 and TRBJ2-7; possibly TRBD1 or TRBD2 for D (5 bases each). The CDR3 contains 14 residues. V dropped 3 bases and J dropped 1 base, with 13 bases sitting between them. CDR1 is DFQATT, CDR2 SNEGSKA, per germline (reference sequence). The CDR3 loop reads CSASKGTSSYEQYF. The CDR3 DNA is TGCAGTGCTAGTAAAGGGACGAGTTCCTACGAGCAGTACTTC.

The chain is built from TRBV5-1 and TRBJ2-3; the D is unclear. Germline lookup yields CDR1 SGHRS and CDR2 YFSETQ. This CDR3 region has 14 residues. Trimming removed 3 bases at V and 2 bases at J, with 10 bases between. CDR3 loop: CASSSYRNTDTQYF. In DNA form, the CDR3 reads TGCGCCAGCAGCTCGTACAGAAACACAGATACGCAGTATTTT.

V usage is TRBV6-2 or TRBV6-3 and J usage is TRBJ2-7; D remains unclear. The CDR3 covers 15 residues. Germline CDR1 is MNHEY and CDR2 is SVGEGT. V gave up 5 bases and J gave up 4 bases, with 18 bases separating them. The CDR3 loop reads CASSQPRRTPYEQYF. The CDR3 DNA is TGTGCCAGCAGTCAGCCCCGGCGGACCCCTTACGAGCAGTACTTC.

V is TRBV29-1 and J is TRBJ1-1; D gene ambiguous. Germline V CDR1 and CDR2: SQVTM, ANQGSEA. Trimming took off 6 bases at V and 3 bases at J, with 17 bases between the two ends. The CDR3 extends over 14 amino acids. The CDR3: CSVPQPGVDTEAFF. CDR3 bases: TGCAGCGTGCCCCAACCCGGGGTGGACACTGAAGCTTTCTTT.

The CDR3 DNA is TGCGCCAGCAGCAGGGCCTACTTTCCCTCCTACAATGAGCAGTTCTTC. The encoded protein is CASSRAYFPSYNEQFF. The genes are TRBV4-1 and TRBJ2-1; unclear D gene. Germline V lookup: CDR1 MGHRA, CDR2 YSYEKL. This CDR3 comprises 16 residues. V lost 5 bases, J lost 0 bases, and 14 bases lay in between.

This clonotype appeared a few times. The junction departs from the called germline gene at one end, perhaps through a read error. This sequence joins TRBV5-1 and TRBJ2-7; TRBD1 agrees at 7 bases. This CDR3 region has 14 residues. In germline, CDR1 is SGHRS, CDR2 YFSETQ. The CDR3 spells CASSSAGTAYEQYF. The CDR3 bases are TGCGCCAGCAGCTCAGCCGGGACAGCCTATGAGCAGTACTTC.

This clonotype has a handful of counts. The gene calls are TRBV7-8 and TRBJ2-3; D remains ambiguous. The CDR3 loop spans 14 amino acids. Germline values: CDR1 SGHVS, CDR2 FQNEAQ. Trimming removed 2 bases at V and 0 bases at J, with 6 bases between. In nucleotides, the CDR3 is TGTGCCAGCAGCTTAACGATTAGCACAGATACGCAGTATTTT. This encodes CASSLTISTDTQYF.

The V gene is TRBV6-1, the J gene TRBJ2-1; possibly TRBD1 for D (5 bases). CDR3 length equals 14 residues. V gave up 2 bases and J gave up 7 bases, with 12 bases separating them. Germline V lookup: CDR1 MNHNS, CDR2 SASEGT. The CDR3 DNA is TGTGCCAGCAGTGAACAGGGAACTTCGAATGAGCAGTTCTTC. Translated: CASSEQGTSNEQFF.